This T cell receptor (beta chain) was obtained from a study of blood T cell repertoires in COVID-19. For the study at large: From T cells, B-cell-depleted T cells, or PBMCs came the material, which was cDNA or gDNA.

The CDR3 covers 13 residues. The data were produced by immunoSEQ multiplex PCR, yet TCRdb's version contains in-frame clones alone and is incomplete. The table records 15,000 to 20,000 clones, 90% to 95% of them present only once. The origin of this receptor is a human donor in a cohort sampled during active COVID-19. The chain joins TRBV21-1 to TRBJ1-2. TRBV21-1 corresponds to a pseudogene. Sequencing was performed on peripheral blood. The CDR3 DNA is TGTGCCAGCAGACAAAAAACCGGGGATGGCTACACCTTC. This sequence encodes CASRQKTGDGYTF.